Listed below are T cell receptor beta chains from one sample, sequenced in a study of cytomegalovirus exposure and HLA in healthy donors. Produced via immunoSEQ multiplex PCR; TCRdb's table is partial and in-frame only. Here the sample spans approximately 200,000 clones, roughly 80% being singletons. The material sequenced was PBMCs. The receptors originated from a woman aged 25 to 39 in good health and CMV-seropositive. CDR3s include the opening cysteine and the closing phenylalanine or tryptophan. Only part of the rows carry a size: once, few, many, or a class if the clone is expanded.

cdr3_aa,j_call,v_call,clone_size
CASSLGAGYGYTF,TRBJ1-2,TRBV5-1,few
CASSIPGGNTEAFF,TRBJ1-1,TRBV11-2,-
CSVSGSSYNEQFF,TRBJ2-1,TRBV29-1,-
CASSLNRLEGANLYGYTF,TRBJ1-2,TRBV28,-
CASRLGTSGRETQYF,TRBJ2-5,TRBV5-6,-
CASTGGKTF,TRBJ1-2,TRBV5-7,-
CASRTGLPDRETQYF,TRBJ2-5,TRBV19,-
CASEEGGGHYEQYF,TRBJ2-7,TRBV5-1,-
CASSLGGRDTDTQYF,TRBJ2-3,TRBV5-5,-
CASRRTEETQYF,TRBJ2-5,TRBV6-6,-
CASSLGTSGMSTQYF,TRBJ2-5,TRBV5-6,few
CASSAGTGLTGELFF,TRBJ2-2,TRBV6-4,-
CASSPAEPWANVLTF,TRBJ2-6,TRBV5-8,-
CASSSIGQGVRTEAFF,TRBJ1-1,TRBV27,-
CASSYSFSGGTEAFF,TRBJ1-1,TRBV6-5,-
CASSRVQNTIYF,TRBJ1-3,TRBV5-8,-
CATTRAGRGSGANVLTF,TRBJ2-6,TRBV18,-
CSSSSGSYEQYF,TRBJ2-7,TRBV7-9,few
CASSPPGFWGYTF,TRBJ1-2,TRBV28,-
CASTDSGFSGANVLTF,TRBJ2-6,TRBV19,once
CASSFRQGADTQYF,TRBJ2-3,TRBV27,few
CASRGVEDEQFF,TRBJ2-1,TRBV2,-
CASSLSAGLNNEQYF,TRBJ2-7,TRBV27,once
CASSLGQTNEKLFF,TRBJ1-4,TRBV5-6,-
CASNLYGDQRYGYTF,TRBJ1-2,TRBV19,once
CASSVTGTRTYNEQFF,TRBJ2-1,TRBV11-2,-
CASSQVPFGGELFF,TRBJ2-2,TRBV4-1,once
CATSRDRGQGGEAFF,TRBJ1-1,TRBV15,-
CASSVPQGAASSGANVLTF,TRBJ2-6,TRBV11-2,-
CASSQLTSGWETQYF,TRBJ2-5,TRBV14,-
CASSMAGDTQYF,TRBJ2-3,TRBV6-5,-
CASSPTGGNQPQHF,TRBJ1-5,TRBV7-9,-
CASSLARQGANQPQHF,TRBJ1-5,TRBV28,few
CASTLTGGSSPLHF,TRBJ1-6,TRBV11-2,-
CASSPRTGPVEQFF,TRBJ2-1,TRBV7-6,-
CSVSAHRADYGYTF,TRBJ1-2,TRBV29-1,-
CASSADPGTRSEQYF,TRBJ2-7,TRBV5-1,few
CASSRSQGAMGEGYTF,TRBJ1-2,TRBV5-1,-
CASRSGQASSGNTIYF,TRBJ1-3,TRBV7-9,-
CATYGTTNKNIQYF,TRBJ2-4,TRBV7-9,-
CASSLTGVSQPQHF,TRBJ1-5,TRBV28,-
CASSQGGARGKYEQYF,TRBJ2-7,TRBV4-1,-
CSAVENSPLHF,TRBJ1-6,TRBV20-1,-
CASSLGQLNEKLFF,TRBJ1-4,TRBV5-1,-
CATSSLRTVNSYEQYF,TRBJ2-7,TRBV15,few
CASSRDRVGEQYF,TRBJ2-7,TRBV5-1,few
CASSLEGATNEKLFF,TRBJ1-4,TRBV11-2,-
CASSHAAGQVGSF,TRBJ2-7,TRBV14,-
CASSSAFGSNEQFF,TRBJ2-1,TRBV5-1,-
CASSLELAGLYEQYF,TRBJ2-7,TRBV11-2,-
CASSLSDRARTYEQYF,TRBJ2-7,TRBV14,-